The source of this T cell receptor (beta chain) is a study of T cell changes during pregnancy in multiple sclerosis (dated by TCRdb to the late 2010s). Turning to the overall study: The study examined how the T cell repertoire changed over the course of pregnancy in women with multiple sclerosis.

Comment on this clone: Its antigen is unknown. The sample holds no much larger clone one base away, and base qualities are not on file.

Sequences SNHLY (CDR1) and FYNNEI (CDR2) are obtained from the germline V gene. The CDR3 goes from the cysteine to the phenylalanine over 17 residues. Only CDR3 DNA remains: 51 bases, in frame from the first base. Trimming accounts for 6 bases at V and 0 bases at J, while the number of junction bases matched to no gene is 11. Libraries were constructed by the immunoSEQ multiplex PCR assay. Not all clones reach the TCRdb copy of this immuneACCESS table, which keeps in-frame sequences only. Checked studies attribute under half of the gap to unresolved V genes and leave the rest unexplained. The sample table contains more than 100,000 clones; only one count was recorded for 92% of them. The top ten clonotypes cover around 0.84% of the sample.

The rearrangement combines TRBV2 with TRBJ2-5; TRBD2 aligns with 9 central bases. Specimen: peripheral blood, collected after pregnancy. This clonotype originated in a female donor with multiple sclerosis, enrolled in a pregnancy study. The nucleotide sequence is TGTGCCAGCAGGGATCGTCGGCTAGCGGGACACCAAGAGACCCAGTACTTC. It encodes CASRDRRLAGHQETQYF.